A single sample gave rise to the 15 T cell receptor beta chains below, sequenced in a study of CD8+CD57+ T cells in acquired aplastic anemia. Patients picked for sequencing had shown CD8+CD57+ cell expansion detected by flow cytometry. The template used for profiling TCR beta VDJ and CDR3 was genomic DNA. TCRdb fed the reads into MiXCR, producing one record per CDR3 protein. This sample has under 200,000 distinct CDR3 sequences; roughly half occur once, and the top ten carry 8.5% to 10%. Sequencing was done on a sample of sorted CD4+, CD8+, or CD8+CD57+ T cells (not recorded which) from PBMCs. The source of these receptors is a human donor with aplastic anemia.

V usage is TRBV2 and J usage is TRBJ2-7; 7 bases are shared with TRBD2. The CDR3 is 15 residues long. The V gene's germline CDR1 is SNHLY and CDR2 FYNNEI. The junction had 7 bases not matched to a gene; V was cut back by 2 bases and J by 3 bases. CDR3 in DNA: TGTGCCAGCAGTGAAATAAGCGGGACCAACTACGAGCAGTACTTC. Amino acid sequence: CASSEISGTNYEQYF.

The chain links TRBV2 to TRBJ2-7; the D gene is possibly TRBD1 (6 bases). The CDR3 covers 14 residues. The germline gives CDR1 SNHLY, CDR2 FYNNEI. V was clipped by 1 base and J by 5 bases, with 12 bases between them. As DNA, the CDR3 is TGTGCCAGCAGTGAAGGGGGACAAGGAAACGAGCAGTACTTC. This translates into CASSEGGQGNEQYF.

In its sample, this clonotype was seen a few times. In nucleotides, the CDR3 is TGTGCCAGCAGCTTAGCGCCCCCTGGAGGGGGAGCCGCTGATACGCAGTATTTT. It yields the protein CASSLAPPGGGAADTQYF. V and J are TRBV7-2 and TRBJ2-3; D is possibly TRBD1 or TRBD2 (6 bases each). The germline V gene has CDR1 SGHTA and CDR2 FQGNSA. The CDR3 is 18 residues long. V was trimmed by 0 bases and J by 6 bases, leaving 22 bases between them. Filled out from reference TRBV7-2 and TRBJ2-3, the complete variable domain reads GAGVSQSPSNKVTEKGKDVELRCDPISGHTALYWYRQSLGQGLEFLIYFQGNSAPDKSGLPSDRFSAERTGGSVSTLTIQRTQQEDSAVYLCASSLAPPGGGAADTQYFGPGTRLTVL.

This chain uses TRBV7-7 with TRBJ2-1, with 7 nucleotides matching TRBD2. CDR3 length: 13 amino acids. Germline V gene sequence: CDR1 SSHAT, CDR2 FNYEAQ (reference sequence). V trimming: 1 base; J trimming: 9 bases; junction bases outside the gene matches: 3. The CDR3 nucleotides read TGTGCCAGCAGCTTAGGGGGGGGGAGTGAGCAGTTCTTC. Its protein product is CASSLGGGSEQFF.

This clonotype appeared a few times. The V and J genes are TRBV19 and TRBJ2-7, with TRBD1 matching 7 bases. There are 15 residues in the CDR3. Germline values: CDR1 LNHDA, CDR2 SQIVND (reference sequence). V lost 5 bases and J lost 2; bases outside the gene matches: 9. CDR3 residues: CASSSILDRAYEQYF. CDR3 DNA sequence: TGTGCCAGTAGTTCAATACTCGACAGGGCCTACGAGCAGTACTTC. Full variable domain (rest looked up from reference TRBV19 and TRBJ2-7): DGGITQSPKYLFRKEGQNVTLSCEQNLNHDAMYWYRQDPGQGLRLIYYSQIVNDFQKGDIAEGYSVSREKKESFPLTVTSAQKNPTAFYLCASSSILDRAYEQYFGPGTRLTVT.

The chain couples TRBV7-2 to TRBJ1-1; TRBD1 is a possible D gene (6 bases). Trimming stripped 7 bases from V and 0 bases from J, with 9 bases between. Germline V gives CDR1 SGHTA, CDR2 FQGNSA. The CDR3 loop spans 13 amino acids. The CDR3 DNA reads as TGTGCCAGCACGACAGGCATGAACACTGAAGCTTTCTTT. This encodes CASTTGMNTEAFF.

The chain joins TRBV25-1 to TRBJ2-1; 12 nucleotides line up with TRBD2. V shed 2 bases and J 9 bases; nucleotides not matched to a gene: 5. The CDR3 spans 15 residues. Germline V gene sequence: CDR1 MGHDK, CDR2 SYGVNS. CDR3 region: CASSEGLAGLGEQFF. CDR3 in DNA: TGTGCCAGCAGTGAAGGACTAGCGGGGTTGGGTGAGCAGTTCTTC.

A word on this clonotype: Since a much larger clone is just one base distant, this may be a read error. This chain uses TRBV7-9 with TRBJ2-7, with D uncertain. V was cut by 1 base and J by 5 bases, with 9 bases left in between. Germline V CDR1 and CDR2: SEHNR, FQNEAQ (reference sequence). CDR3 length: 13 residues. The CDR3 DNA follows: TGTGCCAGCAGCTTAGTTCCTCGGGACGAGCAGTACTTC. This codes for CASSLVPRDEQYF.

V usage is TRBV20-1 and J usage is TRBJ2-5; D possibly corresponds to TRBD2 (5 bases). CDR1 and CDR2 (germline): DFQATT, SNEGSKA (reference sequence). The CDR3 totals 15 residues. V was cut by 3 bases and J by 0 bases, with 14 bases left in between. The DNA of the CDR3 is TGCAGTGCTAGTGGGCGCCTCGGGGACCAAGAGACCCAGTACTTC. Encoded protein: CSASGRLGDQETQYF.

The genes are TRBV7-2 and TRBJ2-3, with D unclear. Germline V gives CDR1 SGHTA, CDR2 FQGNSA. V gave up 5 bases and J gave up 4 bases, with 4 bases separating them. The CDR3 contains 11 residues. The chain's CDR3 is CASSQSDTQYF. As DNA, the CDR3 is TGTGCCAGCAGCCAATCAGATACGCAGTATTTT.

This clonotype was seen only once. The gene calls are TRBV5-1 and TRBJ2-7, with a tentative D call TRBD1 (6 bases). The CDR3 extends over 16 amino acids. Germline CDR1 reads SGHRS; CDR2 reads YFSETQ. Trimming pared 0 bases from V and 2 bases from J, leaving 15 bases between. The DNA for the CDR3 is TGCGCCAGCAGCTTGGGGGCAGGGGTGGTCGCCTACGAGCAGTACTTC. Protein: CASSLGAGVVAYEQYF.

In its sample, this clonotype was seen a few times. V is TRBV4-2 and J is TRBJ2-7, with 11 bases identical to TRBD1. V lost 4 bases to trimming and J lost 5 bases; unmatched junction nucleotides: 10. Germline values: CDR1 LGHNA, CDR2 YNFKEQ. This CDR3 has 16 residues. This CDR3 reads CASSPSGTGGRDEQYF. CDR3 coding DNA: TGTGCCAGCAGCCCTTCCGGGACAGGGGGACGGGACGAGCAGTACTTC.

This clonotype came up many times. The CDR3 region is CASSTIGQAYNEQFF. For the CDR3, the DNA is TGTGCCAGTAGTACCATAGGACAGGCATACAATGAGCAGTTCTTC. The chain links TRBV19 to TRBJ2-1; 7 bases line up with TRBD1. The V segment lost 4 bases and the J segment 4 bases; nucleotides outside the gene matches: 7. Germline-derived CDR1 and CDR2 are LNHDA and SQIVND (reference sequence). The CDR3 is 15 amino acids.

This clonotype was counted between two and nine times. This chain joins TRBV7-9 and TRBJ2-7; possible D gene TRBD2, 6 bases. The CDR3 contains 12 residues. Germline CDR1 and CDR2: SEHNR and FQNEAQ (reference sequence). Trimming cost V 5 bases and J 2 bases, with 7 bases left between them. The CDR3 sequence is CASSPGAYEQYF. The CDR3 DNA reads as TGTGCCAGCAGCCCGGGGGCCTACGAGCAGTACTTC. Full variable domain (remainder filled in from reference TRBV7-9 and TRBJ2-7): DTGVSQNPRHKITKRGQNVTFRCDPISEHNRLYWYRQTLGQGPEFLTYFQNEAQLEKSRLLSDRFSAERPKGSFSTLEIQRTEQGDSAMYLCASSPGAYEQYFGPGTRLTVT.

This clonotype was recorded many times. The chain uses TRBV12-3 or TRBV12-4 and TRBJ1-2; the D is unclear. V was shortened by 1 base and J by 10 bases, with 7 bases between the two germline ends. The length of the CDR3 is 11 residues. As DNA, the CDR3 is TGTGCCAGCAGTTTAGAAATGGCCTACACCTTC. Translation: CASSLEMAYTF.